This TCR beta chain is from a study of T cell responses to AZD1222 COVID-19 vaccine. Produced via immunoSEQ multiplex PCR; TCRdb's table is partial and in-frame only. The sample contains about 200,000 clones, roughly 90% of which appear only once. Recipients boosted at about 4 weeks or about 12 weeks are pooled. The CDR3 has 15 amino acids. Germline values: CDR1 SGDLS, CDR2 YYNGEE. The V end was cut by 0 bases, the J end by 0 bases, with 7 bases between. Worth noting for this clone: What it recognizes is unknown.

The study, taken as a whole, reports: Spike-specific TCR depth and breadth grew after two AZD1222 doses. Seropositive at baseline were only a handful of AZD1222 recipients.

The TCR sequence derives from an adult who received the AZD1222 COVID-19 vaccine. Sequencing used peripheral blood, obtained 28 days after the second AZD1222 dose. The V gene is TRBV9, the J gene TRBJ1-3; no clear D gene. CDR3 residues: CASSVGVLSGNTIYF. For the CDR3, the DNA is TGTGCCAGCAGCGTAGGAGTTCTCTCTGGAAACACCATATATTTT.